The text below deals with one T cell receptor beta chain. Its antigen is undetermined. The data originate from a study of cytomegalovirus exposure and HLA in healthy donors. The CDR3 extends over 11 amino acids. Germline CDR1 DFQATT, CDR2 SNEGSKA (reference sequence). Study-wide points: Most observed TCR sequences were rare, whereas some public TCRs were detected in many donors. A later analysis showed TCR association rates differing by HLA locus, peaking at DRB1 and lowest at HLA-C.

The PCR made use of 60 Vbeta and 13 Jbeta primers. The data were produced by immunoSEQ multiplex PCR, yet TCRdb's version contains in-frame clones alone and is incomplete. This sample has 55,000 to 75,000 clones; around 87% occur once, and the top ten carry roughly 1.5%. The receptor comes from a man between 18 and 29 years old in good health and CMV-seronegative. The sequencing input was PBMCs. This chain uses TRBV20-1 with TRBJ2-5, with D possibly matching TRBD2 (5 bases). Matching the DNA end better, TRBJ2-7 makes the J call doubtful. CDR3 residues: CSAALLDEQYF. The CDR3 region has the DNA TGCAGTGCGGCGTTACTAGACGAGCAGTACTTC.